The 24 T cell receptor beta chains reported below all come from one sample, sequenced in a study of type 1 regulatory T cells. The antigens these receptors bind are not known. In TCRdb, the reads were re-called with MiXCR into one record per CDR3 protein. This sample has about 68,000 distinct CDR3 sequences, with 50% to 70% found just once. What was sequenced was cultured T cells, either the whole culture or a sorted T cell fraction (not recorded which). The subset is: Tr1-enriched cell product generated in vitro against host alloantigens. These receptors were taken from a human donor in good health.

The J gene is TRBJ2-1, the V gene TRBV20-1; D ambiguous. With 3 bases removed from V and 8 bases from J, the gap between germline ends came to 14 bases. Germline CDR1 and CDR2: DFQATT and SNEGSKA (reference sequence). The CDR3 contains 13 residues. CDR3 in DNA: TGCAGTGCTAGTCAACGCATGCGTGATGAGCAGTTCTTC. This translates into CSASQRMRDEQFF.

The chain has TRBV3-1 and TRBJ2-3, with 11 bases lining up with TRBD2. Germline CDR1 reads LGHDT; CDR2 reads YNNKEL (reference sequence). Trimming cost V 2 bases and J 4 bases; bases outside gene matches: 2. This CDR3 has 15 amino acids. This CDR3 is CASSQSSGRSDTQYF. Written as DNA, the CDR3 is TGTGCCAGCAGCCAATCTAGCGGGAGGTCAGATACGCAGTATTTT.

DNA for the CDR3: TGTGCCAGCAAGGGGGCGCGTGGCTATGGCTACACCTTC. Translated: CASKGARGYGYTF. The chain combines TRBV6-1 with TRBJ1-2; 7 bases fit TRBD1. The CDR3 length is 13 residues. V was clipped by 7 bases and J by 4 bases; unmatched bases: 6. The germline CDR1 and CDR2 sequences are MNHNS and SASEGT.

This rearrangement joins TRBV2 to TRBJ2-1; 7 bases line up with TRBD1. The CDR3 is 12 residues long. Germline trimming cut 2 bases from V and 15 bases from J; bases unmatched to any gene: 7. CDR1 is SNHLY, CDR2 FYNNEI, per germline. The CDR3 nucleotides are TGTGCCAGCAGTGAACCCGACAGGGTGGGGTTCTTC. Amino acid sequence: CASSEPDRVGFF.

The chain has TRBV6-2 or TRBV6-3 and TRBJ2-5; TRBD2 matches 9 bases. The CDR3 is made up of 14 amino acids. Losses at the gene ends were 7 bases for V and 7 bases for J; bases not matched to a gene: 10. CDR1 is MNHEY and CDR2 is SVGEGT in the germline V gene. The CDR3 DNA reads TGTGCCAGCACCCCTAGCGGGACCTCCGGGACCCAGTACTTC. Its translation: CASTPSGTSGTQYF.

A few counts support this clonotype. This chain uses TRBV27 with TRBJ2-7; D may correspond to TRBD1 or TRBD2 (5 bases each). V was shortened by 6 bases and J by 2 bases, with 20 bases between the two germline ends. The CDR3 totals 16 residues. Germline V gives CDR1 MNHEY, CDR2 SMNVEV (reference sequence). The CDR3, as DNA: TGTGCCAGCAGCCCTTCCACCCCCGGGGCGACCTACGAGCAGTACTTC. Amino acid sequence: CASSPSTPGATYEQYF.

This clonotype was observed a few times. The chain joins TRBV15 to TRBJ2-1; D ambiguous. This CDR3 contains 13 residues. V was shortened by 4 bases and J by 5 bases, with 9 bases between the two germline ends. The germline V gene has CDR1 LNHNV and CDR2 YYDKDF (reference sequence). Here the CDR3 DNA reads TGTGCCACCAGCAATATACCTCACAATGAGCAGTTCTTC. Translation: CATSNIPHNEQFF.

V is TRBV19 and J is TRBJ1-5; a possible D gene is TRBD1 (6 bases). The CDR3 contains 16 residues. V was shortened by 6 bases and J by 4 bases, with 19 bases between the two germline ends. Germline loops: CDR1 LNHDA, CDR2 SQIVND (reference sequence). CDR3 in amino acids: CASSLTGTLKNQPQHF. The CDR3 DNA is TGTGCCAGTAGCCTAACAGGGACACTCAAGAATCAGCCCCAGCATTTT.

This clonotype was seen more than once but under ten times. This rearrangement joins TRBV18 to TRBJ2-5; possible D gene TRBD1, 5 bases. Trimming left V 0 bases short and J 0 bases short, with 8 bases between. The length of the CDR3 is 15 residues. Per the germline V gene, CDR1 is KGHSH and CDR2 is LQKENI. CDR3 sequence: CASSPPPGNQETQYF. Written as DNA, the CDR3 is TGTGCCAGCTCACCACCACCAGGGAACCAAGAGACCCAGTACTTC.

The gene calls are TRBV20-1 and TRBJ2-3, with 9 bases aligning to TRBD1. There are 12 residues in the CDR3. The germline V gene has CDR1 DFQATT and CDR2 SNEGSKA (reference sequence). V lost 3 bases, J lost 10 bases, and 5 bases stayed unmatched. The CDR3 region has the DNA TGCAGTGCTAGGATGGGGGACAGGGCGCAGTATTTT. It specifies CSARMGDRAQYF.

The rearrangement links TRBV5-1 to TRBJ1-2, with TRBD1 matching over 7 bases. The CDR3 extends over 15 amino acids. Trimming at V came to 0 bases and at J to 2 bases, leaving 4 bases not matched to a gene. The germline CDR1 and CDR2 sequences are SGHRS and YFSETQ. The CDR3 nucleotides read TGCGCCAGCAGCTTGGTGGGGACAGCGAACTATGGCTACACCTTC. It is translated as CASSLVGTANYGYTF.

This clonotype was detected only once. The V and J genes are TRBV29-1 and TRBJ1-2; D is possibly TRBD1 (5 bases). Looked up from germline, CDR1 is SQVTM and CDR2 is ANQGSEA. The CDR3 length is 15 residues. V was pared by 7 bases and J by 5 bases, with 23 bases between. The CDR3 spells CSARVAGGRGYGYTF. The CDR3 DNA reads as TGCAGCGCAAGAGTAGCGGGGGGACGTGGATATGGCTACACCTTC.

The chain joins TRBV3-1 to TRBJ2-7, with a tentative D call TRBD1 (6 bases). V was cut by 1 base and J by 6 bases, with 13 bases left in between. CDR1 and CDR2 (germline): LGHDT, YNNKEL (reference sequence). This CDR3 has 14 residues. The CDR3 nucleotides read TGTGCCAGCAGCCAAGGGCAGGGGTTCGGCGAGCAGTACTTC. Translating gives CASSQGQGFGEQYF.

This clonotype was picked up a small number of times. The J gene is TRBJ1-1, the V gene TRBV19; D might be TRBD1 (5 bases). The CDR3 runs to 12 residues. Germline CDR1 and CDR2: LNHDA and SQIVND (reference sequence). The V end lost 10 bases, the J end lost 6 bases, and 15 bases lay between the germline ends. DNA of the CDR3: TGTGCCACCCATTTCCGGGGCGCTGAAGCTTTCTTT. This translates into CATHFRGAEAFF.

The V call is TRBV4-2, the J call TRBJ2-4; the D is unclear. This CDR3 region has 13 residues. Germline CDR1 reads LGHNA; CDR2 reads YNFKEQ. Trimming left V 1 base short and J 7 bases short, with 8 bases between. CDR3 residues: CASSQASPNIQYF. CDR3 sequence (DNA): TGTGCCAGCAGCCAAGCCAGCCCCAACATTCAGTACTTC.

The chain employs TRBV3-1 and TRBJ2-1; a weak D match, TRBD2 (6 bases). The CDR3 covers 14 residues. In germline, CDR1 is LGHDT, CDR2 YNNKEL (reference sequence). V was trimmed by 4 bases and J by 9 bases, leaving 16 bases between them. The CDR3 region is CASSPGLLLGEQFF. CDR3 coding DNA: TGTGCCAGCAGCCCTGGACTACTTTTAGGTGAGCAGTTCTTC.

The gene calls are TRBV24-1 and TRBJ2-3, with 10 nucleotides matching TRBD1. This CDR3 spans 16 amino acids. The germline CDR1 and CDR2 sequences are KGHDR and SFDVKD. The V gene end was trimmed by 4 bases and the J gene end by 8 bases; junction bases not matched to a gene: 11. This chain's CDR3 is CATSDLRGTGDGTQYF. Written as DNA, the CDR3 is TGTGCCACCAGTGACCTTCGCGGGACAGGGGATGGTACGCAGTATTTT.

CDR3 protein: CSGRTGTANNEQFF. In DNA, the CDR3 is TGCAGTGGTAGGACCGGGACAGCAAACAATGAGCAGTTCTTC. The chain is built from TRBV20-1 and TRBJ2-1, with 7 bases aligning to TRBD1. Germline V gives CDR1 DFQATT, CDR2 SNEGSKA (reference sequence). Trimming removed 7 bases from V and 5 bases from J; junction bases left unmatched: 11. The CDR3 runs to 14 residues.

The rearrangement links TRBV7-9 to TRBJ1-4; TRBD1 might be the D (6 bases). Between the trimmed V and J ends, which lost 8 bases and 7 bases, there was a span of 14 bases. This CDR3 is built from 13 residues. Germline V gene lookup returns CDR1 SEHNR and CDR2 FQNEAQ (reference sequence). CDR3 in amino acids: CASQDRSGEKLFF. For the CDR3, the DNA is TGTGCCAGCCAGGACAGATCCGGTGAAAAACTGTTTTTT.

The CDR3 protein is CATSEAGSAYEQYF. The CDR3 DNA reads as TGTGCCACCAGTGAGGCGGGATCGGCCTACGAGCAGTACTTC. This chain connects TRBV24-1 to TRBJ2-7; a possible D gene is TRBD2 (6 bases). The ends were cut back, 4 bases at V and 2 bases at J, with 11 bases in the middle. The CDR3 is made up of 14 amino acids. Germline CDR1 and CDR2: KGHDR and SFDVKD.

The V and J genes are TRBV20-1 and TRBJ1-3; 8 bases align to TRBD1. Germline V gene sequence: CDR1 DFQATT, CDR2 SNEGSKA (reference sequence). This CDR3 is built from 15 residues. V trimming: 6 bases; J trimming: 6 bases; junction bases outside the gene matches: 13. As DNA, the CDR3 is TGCAGTGCGCGTCCTTCTACAGGGGGAACAAACACCATATATTTT. It translates to CSARPSTGGTNTIYF.

This clonotype was counted a few times. The chain recombines TRBV12-3 or TRBV12-4 with TRBJ2-1; no reliable D call. The CDR3 covers 14 residues. V was cut by 4 bases and J by 0 bases, with 7 bases left in between. The CDR3 sequence is CASSSGSSYNEQFF. For the CDR3, the DNA is TGTGCCAGCAGTTCCGGAAGCTCCTACAATGAGCAGTTCTTC.

The chain links TRBV6-2 or TRBV6-3 to TRBJ2-1; the D gene could be TRBD1 or TRBD2 (5 bases each). V shed 5 bases and J shed 8 bases, with 25 bases lying between them. CDR3 length: 17 amino acids. Per germline, CDR1 MNHEY and CDR2 SVGEGT. As DNA, the CDR3 is TGTGCCAGCAGTATGAACGGACTCCGGGTTTTGGGGGATGAGCAGTTCTTC. It codes for CASSMNGLRVLGDEQFF.

This clonotype occurred many times. V and J are TRBV7-2 and TRBJ2-1; D is possibly TRBD2 (6 bases). This CDR3 is built from 13 residues. V was clipped by 5 bases and J by 4 bases, with 9 bases between them. Germline CDR1 and CDR2: SGHTA and FQGNSA. The CDR3 DNA reads as TGTGCCAGCAGCGGTGGGAGGTACAATGAGCAGTTCTTC. It yields the protein CASSGGRYNEQFF.